Detailed here is one T cell receptor (beta chain). Its antigen is as yet unknown. The data originate from a study of T cells expressing NK-cell markers. Study-level background: Each TCR beta repertoire originated in sorted T cells that were CD3+CD56+NKG2C+, CD3+CD56+NKG2C- or CD3+CD56-NKG2C+. Study-level points and caveats: A few donors' CD3+CD56-NKG2C+ cells were dominated by the same clonotypes.

With UMIs, 5'RACE template switching was used to make TCR beta cDNA. TCRdb reprocessed the 5' RACE reads, keeping one entry per CDR3 protein, no DNA. This sample's table has hundreds of thousands of distinct CDR3 sequences. The V gene's germline CDR1 is MDHEN and CDR2 SYDVKM. CDR3 size: 16 residues. V gene TRBV28 combines with J gene TRBJ1-4. This receptor was taken from a man aged 18 to 69 in good health. The sample taken for sequencing was blood T cells: a sorted CD56 or NKG2C T cell subset, CD4+ or CD8+ T cells, or bulk PBMC T cells (not recorded which). CDR3: CASSFRGGTTNEKLFF.